This T cell receptor (beta chain) was profiled in a study of shared clonotypes between healthy human individuals. The table came from immunoSEQ multiplex PCR; TCRdb's copy has only in-frame clones and leaves some out. The sample includes more than 2 million clones, approximately 94% seen only once; the top ten take around 0.13%. What was sequenced was naive CD4+ T cells sorted from blood. Noted subset: CD45RA+ positively selected. The clonotype was recovered from a young man in good health.

CDR3 region: CASSRTGRENEKLFF. In nucleotides, the CDR3 is TGCGCCAGCAGCAGAACAGGGAGGGAGAATGAAAAACTGTTTTTT. The chain links TRBV5-1 to TRBJ1-4; possibly TRBD1 for D (6 bases). CDR3 length equals 15 residues. V lost 4 bases, J lost 5 bases, and 15 bases lay in between. Germline loops: CDR1 SGHRS, CDR2 YFSETQ. The complete variable domain, with remaining parts taken from reference TRBV5-1 and TRBJ1-4, reads KAGVTQTPRYLIKTRGQQVTLSCSPISGHRSVSWYQQTPGQGLQFLFEYFSETQRNKGNFPGRFSGRQFSNSRSEMNVSTLELGDSALYLCASSRTGRENEKLFFGSGTQLSVL.